This T cell receptor beta chain was sequenced during a study of vaccination effects on CD4 cells after COVID-19. Sequencing was performed with immunoSEQ multiplex PCR; in TCRdb, only in-frame clones are kept and a portion is missing. This sample has 84,000 or so clones; 77% occur once, and the top ten carry more than 0.85%. Prior to sequencing, the ViraFEST assay stimulated PBMC with viral peptide pools, which expanded the antigen-specific CD4+ T cells. Researchers isolated CD4+ T cells once approximately eleven days of culture had elapsed. Either the BNT162b2 or mRNA-1273 vaccine was given to participants in two doses. IL-2 at about 10 IU/ml and peptides at roughly 10 ug/ml were added to cultured PBMC, around 1.9 million per well. As regards this clone: Its cognate antigen is unknown.

After removal of 1 base from V and 1 base from J, the junction contained 1 base not matched to a gene. The CDR3 runs 15 residues. The germline CDR1 and CDR2 sequences are SSHAT and FNYEAQ (reference sequence). Source: CD4+ T cells from PBMCs cultured with HCoV-OC43 spike peptides, taken after COVID-19 vaccination. Noted subset: HCoV-OC43 spike overlapping peptide pool stimulation. This chain connects TRBV7-7 to TRBJ2-5; 9 bases align to TRBD1. The receptor's source is a human donor who received a COVID-19 vaccine. Here the CDR3 reads CASSLGTGVQETQYF. The CDR3, as DNA: TGTGCCAGCAGCTTAGGGACAGGGGTCCAAGAGACCCAGTACTTC.